The 5 T cell receptor beta chains in this list originate from one sample, sequenced in a study of radiation and T cells in renal cell carcinoma. Stated time point: blood 2 weeks post-SBRT. The treatment was: 15 Gy SBRT to primary tumor, nephrectomy 4 weeks later. Here immunoSEQ multiplex PCR was the method, and the copy in TCRdb shows in-frame clones only, minus some. The sample lists 150,000 or so clones; 87% were seen once. The specimen comprised blood, sampled from a patient whose treatment included radiotherapy and nephrectomy. Source of these receptors: a woman aged 45-59 years with renal cell carcinoma.

This chain connects TRBV9 to TRBJ2-1; D uncertain. Deletions cut 0 bases from V and 0 bases from J, with 7 bases between. This CDR3 contains 15 residues. Germline CDR1 is SGDLS and CDR2 is YYNGEE. Here the CDR3 DNA reads TGTGCCAGCAGCGTAGCGTGGGGCTCCTACAATGAGCAGTTCTTC. Protein product: CASSVAWGSYNEQFF. Complete variable domain (other parts from reference TRBV9 and TRBJ2-1): DSGVTQTPKHLITATGQRVTLRCSPRSGDLSVYWYQQSLDQGLQFLIQYYNGEERAKGNILERFSAQQFPDLHSELNLSSLELGDSALYFCASSVAWGSYNEQFFGPGTRLTVL.

The chain uses TRBV19 and TRBJ2-2; 9 positions match TRBD1. Losses at the gene ends were 7 bases for V and 8 bases for J; bases not matched to a gene: 8. This CDR3 is built from 14 residues. Germline CDR1 reads LNHDA; CDR2 reads SQIVND (reference sequence). The CDR3 loop is CASTAGTGFGELFF. The CDR3 DNA is TGTGCCAGTACCGCCGGGACAGGGTTTGGGGAGCTGTTTTTT.

This chain joins TRBV9 and TRBJ2-1; D is unresolved. V was shortened by 0 bases and J by 0 bases, with 10 bases between the two germline ends. Germline V gene sequence: CDR1 SGDLS, CDR2 YYNGEE. The CDR3 runs 16 residues. The CDR3 is CASSVEGRSSYNEQFF. CDR3 coding DNA: TGTGCCAGCAGCGTAGAGGGTCGAAGCTCCTACAATGAGCAGTTCTTC.

J is TRBJ1-1 and V is TRBV19; D may be TRBD1 (6 bases). Germline V gives CDR1 LNHDA, CDR2 SQIVND (reference sequence). This CDR3 spans 12 amino acids. Trimming cost V 6 bases and J 4 bases, with 9 bases left between them. The CDR3 protein is CASRVGGTEAFF. As DNA, the CDR3 is TGTGCCAGTAGGGTAGGGGGCACTGAAGCTTTCTTT.

This clone was observed once. This chain joins TRBV5-1 and TRBJ2-7, with 8 bases lining up with TRBD1. Looked up from germline, CDR1 is SGHRS and CDR2 is YFSETQ. CDR3 length equals 12 residues. The ends lost 7 bases at V and 2 bases at J; junction bases unmatched: 2. The CDR3 sequence: CASSGQAYEQYF. CDR3 coding DNA: TGCGCCAGCTCGGGACAGGCCTACGAGCAGTACTTC.